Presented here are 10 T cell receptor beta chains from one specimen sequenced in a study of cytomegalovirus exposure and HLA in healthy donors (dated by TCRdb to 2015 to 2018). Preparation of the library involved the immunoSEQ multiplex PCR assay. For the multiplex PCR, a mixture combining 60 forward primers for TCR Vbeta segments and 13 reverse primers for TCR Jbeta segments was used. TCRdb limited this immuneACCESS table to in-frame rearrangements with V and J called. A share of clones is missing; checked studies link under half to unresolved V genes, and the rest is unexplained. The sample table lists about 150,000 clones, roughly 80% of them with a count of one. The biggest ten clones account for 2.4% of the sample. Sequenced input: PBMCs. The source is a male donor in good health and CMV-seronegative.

CDR3 region: CASSLVAGATDTQYF. The CDR3 DNA reads as TGCGCCAGCAGCTTGGTTGCGGGAGCTACAGATACGCAGTATTTT. V gene TRBV5-1 combines with J gene TRBJ2-3, with 7 positions matching TRBD2. Trimming removed 0 bases from V and 3 bases from J; junction bases left unmatched: 4. The CDR3 covers 15 residues. Germline V gene data show CDR1 as SGHRS and CDR2 as YFSETQ.

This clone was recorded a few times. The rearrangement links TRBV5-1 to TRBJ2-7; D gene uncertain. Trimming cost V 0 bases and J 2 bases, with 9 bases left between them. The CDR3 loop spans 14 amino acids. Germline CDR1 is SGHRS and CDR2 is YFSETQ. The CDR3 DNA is TGCGCCAGCAGCTTGGTAGAAGGAGCCTACGAGCAGTACTTC. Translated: CASSLVEGAYEQYF.

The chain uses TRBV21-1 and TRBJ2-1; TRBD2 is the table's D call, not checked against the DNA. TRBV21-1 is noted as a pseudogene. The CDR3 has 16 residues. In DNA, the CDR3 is TGTGCCAGCAGCAAAATTGGACGGGAGGAAGGCAATGAGCAGTTCTTC. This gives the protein CASSKIGREEGNEQFF.

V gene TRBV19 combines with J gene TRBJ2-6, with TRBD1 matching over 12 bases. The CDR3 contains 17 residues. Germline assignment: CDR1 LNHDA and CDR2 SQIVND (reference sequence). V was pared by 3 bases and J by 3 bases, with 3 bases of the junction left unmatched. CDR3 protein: CASSMGQGALGANVLTF. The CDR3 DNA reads TGTGCCAGTAGTATGGGACAGGGGGCGCTTGGGGCCAACGTCCTGACTTTC.

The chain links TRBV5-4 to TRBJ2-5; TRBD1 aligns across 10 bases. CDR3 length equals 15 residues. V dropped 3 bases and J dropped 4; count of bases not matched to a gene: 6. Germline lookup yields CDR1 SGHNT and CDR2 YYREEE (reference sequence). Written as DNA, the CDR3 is TGTGCCAGCAGCTCTCGACAGGGGGCGGGAGAGACCCAGTACTTC. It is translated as CASSSRQGAGETQYF.

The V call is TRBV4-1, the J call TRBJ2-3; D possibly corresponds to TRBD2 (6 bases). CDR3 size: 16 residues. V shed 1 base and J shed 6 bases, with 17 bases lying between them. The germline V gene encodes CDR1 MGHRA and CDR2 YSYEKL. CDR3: CASSQGRREVQDTQYF. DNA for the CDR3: TGCGCCAGCAGCCAAGGAAGGCGGGAAGTTCAGGATACGCAGTATTTT.

The chain's CDR3 is CASRTTWTGSWSPLHF. The DNA of the CDR3 is TGTGCCAGCAGGACTACCTGGACAGGGAGTTGGTCACCCCTCCACTTT. The chain has TRBV27 and TRBJ1-6; 8 bases fit TRBD1. The CDR3 sequence is 16 residues long. Unmatched junction bases numbered 14, after V lost 6 bases and J lost 10 bases. Per the germline V gene, CDR1 is MNHEY and CDR2 is SMNVEV (reference sequence).

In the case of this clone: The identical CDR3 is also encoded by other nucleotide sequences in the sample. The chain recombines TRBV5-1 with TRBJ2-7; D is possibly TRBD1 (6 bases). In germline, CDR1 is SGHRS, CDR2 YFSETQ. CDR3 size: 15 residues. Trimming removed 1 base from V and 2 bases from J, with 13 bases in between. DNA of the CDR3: TGCGCCAGCAGCTTGATCGCAGGGGAGACCTACGAGCAGTACTTC. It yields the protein CASSLIAGETYEQYF.

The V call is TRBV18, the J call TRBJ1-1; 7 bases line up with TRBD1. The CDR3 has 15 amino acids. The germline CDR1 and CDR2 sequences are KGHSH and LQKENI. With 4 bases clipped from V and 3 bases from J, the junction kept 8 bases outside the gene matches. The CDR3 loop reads CASSLPGGLDTEAFF. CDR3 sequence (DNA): TGTGCCAGCTCACTGCCAGGGGGACTGGACACTGAAGCTTTCTTT. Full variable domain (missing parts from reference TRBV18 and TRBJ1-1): NAGVMQNPRHLVRRRGQEARLRCSPMKGHSHVYWYRQLPEEGLKFMVYLQKENIIDESGMPKERFSAEFPKEGPSILRIQQVVRGDSAAYFCASSLPGGLDTEAFFGQGTRLTVV.

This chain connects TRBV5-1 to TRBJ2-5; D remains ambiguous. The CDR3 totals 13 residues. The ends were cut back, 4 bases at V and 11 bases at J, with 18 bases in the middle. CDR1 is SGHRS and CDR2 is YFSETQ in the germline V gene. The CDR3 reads CASSADLDSEQYF. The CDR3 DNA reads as TGCGCCAGCAGCGCAGACTTAGACTCTGAGCAGTACTTC.